The clone carrying this TCR beta chain was seen many times. This sample was included in a study of human T cells and chemical hapten exposure. Study as a whole: Each patch test put 0.01% DPC on the upper back, and results were read at 6 days.

Germline V CDR1 and CDR2: SEHNR, FQNEAQ (reference sequence). The CDR3 runs to 14 residues. V lost 8 bases and J lost 5, with 16 bases in between. TCRdb called the RACE reads again in MiXCR, with one record for every CDR3 protein. The sample has over 70,000 distinct CDR3 sequences; roughly a tenth are singletons. As for time point: patch test 3, about 24 weeks after DPC sensitization. Treatment meaning: therapeutic diphenylcyclopropenone sensitization with weekly scalp DPC. The chain links TRBV7-9 to TRBJ2-1; D gene ambiguous. Sequencing used whole blood, obtained in connection with sensitization to the hapten diphenylcyclopropenone (DPC). The receptor comes from a woman aged 25-40 years with alopecia areata. Some clones in this sample may be carry-over from other donors' samples. CDR3 in amino acids: CASQLGGVDNEQFF. CDR3 coding DNA: TGTGCCAGCCAATTGGGTGGAGTAGACAATGAGCAGTTCTTC.